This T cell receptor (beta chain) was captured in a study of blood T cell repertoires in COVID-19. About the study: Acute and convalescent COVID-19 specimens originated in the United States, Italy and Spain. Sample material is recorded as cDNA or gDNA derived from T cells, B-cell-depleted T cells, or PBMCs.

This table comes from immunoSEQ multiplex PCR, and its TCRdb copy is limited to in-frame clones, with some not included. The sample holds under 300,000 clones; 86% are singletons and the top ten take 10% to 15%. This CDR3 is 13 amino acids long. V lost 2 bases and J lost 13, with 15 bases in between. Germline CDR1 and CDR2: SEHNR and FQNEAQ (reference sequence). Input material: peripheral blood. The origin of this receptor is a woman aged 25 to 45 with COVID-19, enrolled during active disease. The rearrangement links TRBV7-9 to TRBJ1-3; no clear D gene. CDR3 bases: TGTGCCAGCAGCTTATTTTCCGGGGAGGCGATATATTTT. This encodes CASSLFSGEAIYF.